This is a list of T cell receptor beta chains from one sample in a study of blood T cell repertoires in COVID-19. Profiling relied on immunoSEQ multiplex PCR, and the TCRdb table lists in-frame clones only, not all of them. The sample has 90,000 to 120,000 clones, 80% to 85% seen once; the top ten hold 4% to 4.5%. Sequences were obtained from peripheral blood. The receptors here all came from a man aged 65-85 years with acute or convalescent COVID-19. The CDR3 runs from the conserved cysteine through the conserved F or W. The D gene is left open where the match is weak. Clone size is stated in some rows and not others, as once, few, many or a class when expanded.

length: 13
J: TRBJ2-5
size: once
V: TRBV3-1/TRBV3-2
D: -
CDR3: CASSHDSWETQYF
DNA: TGTGCCAGCAGCCATGATAGCTGGGAGACCCAGTACTTC

length: 14
J: TRBJ1-5
size: once
V: TRBV5-4
D: -
CDR3: CASSSSGSNQPQHF
DNA: TGTGCCAGCAGCTCTTCGGGTAGCAATCAGCCCCAGCATTTT

length: 13
J: TRBJ1-1
size: -
V: TRBV29-1
D: -
CDR3: CSAGGDMNTEAFF
DNA: TGCAGCGCTGGGGGGGACATGAACACTGAAGCTTTCTTT

length: 15
J: TRBJ2-1
size: -
V: TRBV6-1
D: -
CDR3: CASSEPGSSYNEQFF
DNA: TGTGCCAGCAGTGAACCGGGAAGCTCCTACAATGAGCAGTTCTTC

length: 15
J: TRBJ1-1
size: once
V: TRBV7-6
D: -
CDR3: CASSLAVQGDTEAFF
DNA: TGTGCCAGCAGCTTAGCCGTACAGGGAGACACTGAAGCTTTCTTT

length: 18
J: TRBJ2-2
size: -
V: TRBV18
D: TRBD2
CDR3: CASSPRTSGGTNTGELFF
DNA: TGTGCCAGCTCACCTCGGACTAGCGGGGGGACGAACACCGGGGAGCTGTTTTTT

length: 14
J: TRBJ1-2
size: -
V: TRBV3-1/TRBV3-2
D: -
CDR3: CASSQERGGYGYTF
DNA: TGTGCCAGCAGCCAAGAACGGGGGGGCTATGGCTACACCTTC

length: 15
J: TRBJ1-4
size: -
V: TRBV5-8
D: TRBD1
CDR3: CASSRGTGNNEKLFF
DNA: TGTGCCAGCAGCCGTGGGACAGGAAATAATGAAAAACTGTTTTTT

length: 17
J: TRBJ2-7
size: few
V: TRBV6-2/TRBV6-3
D: TRBD1
CDR3: CASSTTGTGKGRYEQYF
DNA: TGTGCCAGCAGTACAACGGGGACAGGGAAAGGGCGCTACGAGCAGTACTTC

length: 16
J: TRBJ2-7
size: -
V: TRBV7-9
D: -
CDR3: CASSPTGHLFSYEQYF
DNA: TGTGCCAGCAGCCCAACAGGTCACTTGTTCTCCTACGAGCAGTACTTC

length: 16
J: TRBJ1-4
size: -
V: TRBV3-1/TRBV3-2
D: TRBD1
CDR3: CASSQGPGTGGGKLFF
DNA: TGTGCCAGCAGCCAAGGGCCTGGGACAGGGGGCGGAAAACTGTTTTTT

length: 13
J: TRBJ1-3
size: -
V: TRBV6-5
D: -
CDR3: CASRGGNGNTIYF
DNA: TGTGCCAGCAGGGGGGGTAATGGAAACACCATATATTTT